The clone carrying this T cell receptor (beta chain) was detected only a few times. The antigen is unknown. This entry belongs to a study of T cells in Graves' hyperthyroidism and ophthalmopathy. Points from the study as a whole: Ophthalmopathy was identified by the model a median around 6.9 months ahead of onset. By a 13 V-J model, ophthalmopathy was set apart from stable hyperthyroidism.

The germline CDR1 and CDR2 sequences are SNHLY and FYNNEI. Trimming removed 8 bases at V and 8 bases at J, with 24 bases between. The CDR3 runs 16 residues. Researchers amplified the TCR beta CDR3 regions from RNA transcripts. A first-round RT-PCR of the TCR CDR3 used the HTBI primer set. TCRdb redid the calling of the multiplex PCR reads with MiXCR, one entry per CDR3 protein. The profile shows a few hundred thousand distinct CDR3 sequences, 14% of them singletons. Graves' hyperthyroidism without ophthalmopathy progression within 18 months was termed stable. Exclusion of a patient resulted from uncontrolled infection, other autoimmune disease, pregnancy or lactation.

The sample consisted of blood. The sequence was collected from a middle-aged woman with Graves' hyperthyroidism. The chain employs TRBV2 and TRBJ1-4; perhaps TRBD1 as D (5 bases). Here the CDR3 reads CASGPGTSPGREKLFF. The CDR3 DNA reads TGTGCCAGCGGCCCAGGCACCTCACCGGGACGAGAAAAACTGTTTTTT.